A selection of T cell receptor beta chains follows, all from one sample in a study of cytomegalovirus exposure and HLA in healthy donors. The protocol was immunoSEQ multiplex PCR, while the TCRdb copy is restricted to in-frame clones and leaves out a portion. This repertoire shows about 50,000 clones, around 73% found once; its top ten account for 2.5% to 3%. Sequencing was performed on PBMCs. These receptor sequences come from a woman aged 40 to 50 in good health and CMV-seropositive. CDR3s leave out the opening cysteine and the closing phenylalanine or tryptophan.

cdr3_length v_call cdr3_aa
12 TRBV28 ASSLRTAHSPLH
11 TRBV29-1 SAKTGPNSPLH
12 TRBV9 ASSLRLASDTQY
11 TRBV6-5 ASRQGQWTEAF
11 TRBV2 ASRVTGNYGYT
11 TRBV28 ASSILGTAEAF
12 TRBV28 ASSFLPYVQPQH
13 TRBV4-3 ASSQDGAGLDGYT
13 TRBV15 ATETRQGLTGELF
12 TRBV2 ASYPAGGRVEQF
11 TRBV2 ASRRTGLHEQY
14 TRBV4-3 ASSQGQGFGNEKLF
14 TRBV19 ASSILGGTASYGYT
12 TRBV19 ASSTAPGDYEQY
13 TRBV5-4 ASSPNPRDTGGYT
12 TRBV29-1 SVEGTRVKETQY
11 TRBV7-2 ASSLGQRETQY
13 TRBV28 ASSSSSGRSYEQY
14 TRBV11-2 ASSLLGATSAYEQY
10 TRBV25-1 ASSVGPYTQY
10 TRBV29-1 SVSGQGFIQY
11 TRBV29-1 SVDRGRNYGYT
14 TRBV29-1 SVAGGREISTDTQY
10 TRBV5-1 ASSLVGEGYT
10 TRBV29-1 STSGGSYGYT
13 TRBV25-1 ASSATGTGINIQY
12 TRBV5-8 ASSLTGGYQPQH
9 TRBV30 AWTGGNGYT
13 TRBV19 ASSRDRGYNSPLH
9 TRBV5-1 ASSLGQEQF
15 TRBV5-4 ASSSLAPGQANYGYT
12 TRBV4-1 ASSRTSGYNEQF
14 TRBV5-1 ASSLGTGPRIDEQY
13 TRBV6-6 ASSYGRGSNQPQH
9 TRBV7-8 ASSRNREQY
13 TRBV6-5 ASSYSPGRSHGYT
13 TRBV2 ASSEGGVGKETQY
15 TRBV4-1 ASSQAGPGERGGEQY
13 TRBV28 ASSLPRGVGYEQY
13 TRBV16 ASSQSPTVTTEAF
11 TRBV7-9 ASSLVQDFEQY
14 TRBV5-4 ASSLAGGTYGNTIY
11 TRBV5-1 ASSLGAGNEAF
10 TRBV30 AWSVPGSPLH
11 TRBV5-1 ASSLERGEKLF
12 TRBV27 ASSLAGSNEKLF
11 TRBV25-1 ASSEGSQETQY
13 TRBV5-8 ASSLRGVKGQPQH